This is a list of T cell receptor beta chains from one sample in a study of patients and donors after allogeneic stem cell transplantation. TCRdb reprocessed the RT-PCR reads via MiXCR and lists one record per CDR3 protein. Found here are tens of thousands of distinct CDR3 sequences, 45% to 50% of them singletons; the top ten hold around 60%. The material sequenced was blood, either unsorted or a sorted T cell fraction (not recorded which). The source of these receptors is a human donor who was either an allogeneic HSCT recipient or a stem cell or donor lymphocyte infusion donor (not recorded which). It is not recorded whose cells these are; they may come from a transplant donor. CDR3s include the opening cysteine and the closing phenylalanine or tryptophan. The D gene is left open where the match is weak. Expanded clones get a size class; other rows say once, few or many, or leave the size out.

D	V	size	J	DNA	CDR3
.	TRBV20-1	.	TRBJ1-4	TGCAGTGCTAGAGGCCCGGGGGATAATGAAAAACTGTTTTTT	CSARGPGDNEKLFF
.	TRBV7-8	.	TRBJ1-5	TGTGCCAGCAGCTTAAAGGGGCCCGATCAGCCCCAGCATTTT	CASSLKGPDQPQHF
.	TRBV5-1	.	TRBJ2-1	TGCGCCAGCAGTTTCACGAGAGGGGGCAATGAGCAGTTCTTC	CASSFTRGGNEQFF
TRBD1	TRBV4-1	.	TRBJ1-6	TGCGCCAGCAGGGACAGGGAAAGGACCTATAATTCACCCCTCCACTTT	CASRDRERTYNSPLHF
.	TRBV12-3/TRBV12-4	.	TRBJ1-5	TGTGCCAGCAGTCGTATATCGGCCAATCAGCCCCAGCATTTT	CASSRISANQPQHF
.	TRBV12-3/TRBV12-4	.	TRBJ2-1	TGTGCCAGCAGCCAAAAGGCGGGACGGGGATACAATGAGCAGTTCTTC	CASSQKAGRGYNEQFF
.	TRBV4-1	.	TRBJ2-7	TGCGCCAGCAGCCAAGTTACTAGCCTAACCGCCTACGAGCAGTACTTC	CASSQVTSLTAYEQYF
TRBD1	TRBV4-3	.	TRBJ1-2	TGCGCCAGCAGCCAAGATTCGGCGCGGGACAGGGCATCCAGGACTAACTATGGCTACACCTTC	CASSQDSARDRASRTNYGYTF
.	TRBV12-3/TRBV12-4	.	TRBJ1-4	TGTGCCAGTGCGGGCAGGGCAGATGAAAAACTGTTTTTT	CASAGRADEKLFF
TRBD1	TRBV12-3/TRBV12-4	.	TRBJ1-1	TGTGCCAGCAGTTTTAACAGGGGTGGGACTGAAGCTTTCTTT	CASSFNRGGTEAFF
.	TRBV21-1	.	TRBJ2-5	TGTGCCAGCAGCAAAGTGACGTGGAGGCCGGCAGAGACCCAGTACTTC	CASSKVTWRPAETQYF
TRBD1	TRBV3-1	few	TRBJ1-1	TGTGCCAGCAGCCTACCAAGGACAGGACGGAACACTGAAGCTTTCTTT	CASSLPRTGRNTEAFF
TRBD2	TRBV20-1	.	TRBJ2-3	TGCAGTGCTATGTTAGCGGGAGGGCCAAGAGATACGCAGTATTTT	CSAMLAGGPRDTQYF
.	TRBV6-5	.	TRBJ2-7	TGTGCCAGCAGCATAACGGAATCCTACGAGCAGTACTTC	CASSITESYEQYF
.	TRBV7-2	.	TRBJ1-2	TGTGCCAGCAGCTTATATTTTGGGATTCCTAACTATGGCTACACCTTC	CASSLYFGIPNYGYTF
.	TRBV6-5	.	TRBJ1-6	TGTGCCAGCAGTTACTCAAGTCAGGGTCGTTCCAATTCACCCCTCCACTTT	CASSYSSQGRSNSPLHF
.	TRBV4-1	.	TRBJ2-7	TGCGCCAGCAGCCAATGGGACAAGGGCCCCTACGAGCAGTACTTC	CASSQWDKGPYEQYF
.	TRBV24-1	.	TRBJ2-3	TGTGCCACCAGCCTGACTGAAGATACGCAGTATTTT	CATSLTEDTQYF
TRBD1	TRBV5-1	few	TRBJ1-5	TGCGCCAGCAGCTTGGGGGACAGCCACAATCAGCCCCAGCATTTT	CASSLGDSHNQPQHF
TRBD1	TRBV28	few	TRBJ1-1	TGTGCCAGCAGGGTAACAGGGGACACTGAAGCTTTCTTT	CASRVTGDTEAFF
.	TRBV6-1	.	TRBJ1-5	TGTGCCAGCAGACCCACAGGGTTTCAGCCCCAGCATTTT	CASRPTGFQPQHF
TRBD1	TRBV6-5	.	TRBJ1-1	TGTGCCAGCAGTTACTCGAGGACAGGGTTACGGGTCATGAACACTGAAGCTTTCTTT	CASSYSRTGLRVMNTEAFF
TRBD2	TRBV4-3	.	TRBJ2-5	TGCGCCAGCAGCCAACTTACTAGCGCCGTAGAGACCCAGTACTTC	CASSQLTSAVETQYF
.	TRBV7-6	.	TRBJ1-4	TGTGCCAGCAGCTTAGCGCGAGTGGGAAAACTGTTTTTT	CASSLARVGKLFF
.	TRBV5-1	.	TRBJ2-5	TGCGCCAGCAGCTTGGATCACGGCTTTGTAGACCGAGAGACCCAGTACTTC	CASSLDHGFVDRETQYF
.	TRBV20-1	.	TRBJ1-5	TGCAGTGCTAGCTCCCACAATCAGCCCCAGCATTTT	CSASSHNQPQHF